This T cell receptor beta chain was identified in a study of CD8+ T cells in alopecia areata. The overall study: Tofacitinib was given for 6 to 18 months, then stopped for 6 months. Scoring treated patients' severity relied on the percentage of scalp area affected. Findings and caveats of the study: Under tofacitinib, fewer expanded CD8+ clones appeared among the top 100 scalp clones.

Treatment in this sample: oral pan-JAK inhibitor, 5-10 mg twice daily. Reverse transcription of extracted RNA yielded cDNA, which provided the sequencing template. Profiled with immunoSEQ multiplex PCR; TCRdb holds only in-frame clones, not every one. The sample contains 150,000 to 200,000 clones, about 54% of which appear only once. Germline lookup yields CDR1 SQVTM and CDR2 ANQGSEA. Trimming left V 3 bases short and J 6 bases short, with 7 bases between. There are 11 residues in the CDR3. Concerning this clone itself: Antigen specificity is unknown.

The chain carries TRBV29-1 and TRBJ2-3; D possibly matches TRBD1 or TRBD2 (5 bases each). Sample: CD4+ T cells sorted from blood, taken at approximately week 55, from a patient treated with tofacitinib. This receptor was obtained from a human donor with alopecia areata. As DNA, the CDR3 is TGCAGCGTTGAGAGGGACGATACGCAGTATTTT. Its translation: CSVERDDTQYF.